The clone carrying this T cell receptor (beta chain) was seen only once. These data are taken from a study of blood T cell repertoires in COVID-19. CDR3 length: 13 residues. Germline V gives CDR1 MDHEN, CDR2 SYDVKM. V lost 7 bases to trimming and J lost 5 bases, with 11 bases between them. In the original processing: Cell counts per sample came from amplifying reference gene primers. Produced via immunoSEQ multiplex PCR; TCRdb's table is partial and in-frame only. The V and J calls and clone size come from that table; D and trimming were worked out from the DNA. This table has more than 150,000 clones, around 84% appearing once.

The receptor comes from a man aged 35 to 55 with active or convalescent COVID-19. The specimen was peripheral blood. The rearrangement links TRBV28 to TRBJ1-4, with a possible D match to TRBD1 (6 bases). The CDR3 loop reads CASIGGGNEKLFF. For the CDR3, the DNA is TGTGCCAGCATAGGGGGGGGAAATGAAAAACTGTTTTTT.